Listed below are T cell receptor beta chains from one sample, sequenced in a study of T cell repertoires in cytomegalovirus infection. TCRdb re-called the reads through MiXCR, storing one row per CDR3 protein. The sample has around 430,000 distinct CDR3 sequences, 40% to 50% seen once. No antigen has been assigned to these receptors. The sample here was cultured PBMCs, taken from culture after CMV antigen stimulation. The receptors originated from a human donor in good health (CMV status not recorded). Some clones in this sample may be carry-over from other donors' samples. Each CDR3 is given with its conserved first and last residue. The D gene is left open where the match is weak. Some rows mark clone size as missing; the rest say once, few, many or name a class of expanded clone.

v_gene	j_gene	d_gene	abundance	CDR3nt	CDR3aa
TRBV12-3/TRBV12-4	TRBJ2-1	-	-	TGTGCCAGCAGCCGAGAGGGGCCCCAGAATGAGCAGTTCTTC	CASSREGPQNEQFF
TRBV12-3/TRBV12-4	TRBJ1-6	TRBD1	few	TGTGCCAGCAGTTTGGGAGGGGGCGGGATTTCACCCCTCCACTTT	CASSLGGGGISPLHF
TRBV12-3/TRBV12-4	TRBJ2-5	TRBD1	-	TGTGCCAGCAGTAAACAGGGGTGGTACCAAGAGACCCAGTACTTC	CASSKQGWYQETQYF
TRBV19	TRBJ2-7	TRBD1	-	TGTGCCAGTAGTACAGGGGGCGTTTGGGGCGAGCAGTACTTC	CASSTGGVWGEQYF
TRBV20-1	TRBJ2-7	TRBD2	-	TGCAGTGCCGTCACTAGCGGGAGTTCCTACGAGCAGTACTTC	CSAVTSGSSYEQYF
TRBV12-5	TRBJ2-3	-	few	TGTGCTAGTGGCCGATCCGCTAGCACAGATACGCAGTATTTT	CASGRSASTDTQYF
TRBV6-6	TRBJ1-6	-	few	TGTGCCAGCAGTTACTCAGGACCGGCGGGTTCACCCCTCCACTTT	CASSYSGPAGSPLHF
TRBV5-1	TRBJ2-7	-	-	TGCGCCAGCAGCTTGAAATACCGAGACAGCTTAGACTACGAGCAGTACTTC	CASSLKYRDSLDYEQYF
TRBV4-1	TRBJ2-7	TRBD2	few	TGCGCCAGCAGCCAAGGGTTAGCGGGGGTCTCCTACGAGCAGTACTTC	CASSQGLAGVSYEQYF
TRBV7-2	TRBJ2-3	-	few	TGTGCCAGCAGCTCGGGGTACTTCCCTGGGGATACGCAGTATTTT	CASSSGYFPGDTQYF
TRBV10-3	TRBJ1-2	-	-	TGTGCCATCAGTGAAGATGTTAACTATGGCTACACCTTC	CAISEDVNYGYTF
TRBV7-2	TRBJ2-4	-	few	TGTGCCAGCAGCTTAGTTGACATTCGACCCATTCAGTACTTC	CASSLVDIRPIQYF
TRBV7-8	TRBJ2-3	TRBD1	-	TGTGCCAGCAGCCAGGGGGCCTCAGATACGCAGTATTTT	CASSQGASDTQYF
TRBV12-3/TRBV12-4	TRBJ2-1	TRBD2	-	TGTGCCAGCAGTTTGCTTCCTAGCGGGGTCTACAATGAGCAGTTCTTC	CASSLLPSGVYNEQFF
TRBV7-2	TRBJ1-4	TRBD1	-	TGTGCCAGCAGCAGGCAACCCGGGACAGGGAATGAAAAACTGTTTTTT	CASSRQPGTGNEKLFF
TRBV11-3	TRBJ1-5	-	-	TGTGCCAGCCAAAGGGCCCTCACAATGGGGCCCCAGCATTTT	CASQRALTMGPQHF
TRBV12-3/TRBV12-4	TRBJ2-6	-	few	TGTGCCAGCAGTTTACCGGGGGTCTCTGGGGCCAACGTCCTGACTTTC	CASSLPGVSGANVLTF
TRBV4-1	TRBJ2-6	-	-	TGCGCCAGCAGCCAAGCCCCCGCCTCTGGGGCCAACGTCCTGACTTTC	CASSQAPASGANVLTF
TRBV18	TRBJ2-7	TRBD1	-	TGTGCCAGCTCACAGGGACAGGGGACCGGTGAGCAGTACTTC	CASSQGQGTGEQYF
TRBV7-6	TRBJ2-2	TRBD1	-	TGTGCCAGCTCCCCCTCGGGGACAGGGGGCTTCGGGGAGCTGTTTTTT	CASSPSGTGGFGELFF
TRBV7-2	TRBJ1-1	-	-	TGTGCCAGCAGCTTCCCTGTCGGGACACTGAACACTGAAGCTTTCTTT	CASSFPVGTLNTEAFF
TRBV6-1	TRBJ2-7	TRBD2	few	TGTGCCAGCAGTGCTCTAGCGGGGGCCTACGAGCAGTACTTC	CASSALAGAYEQYF
TRBV12-3/TRBV12-4	TRBJ2-3	-	-	TGTGCCAGCCATCGGTTAGATAGCGATCTCGATACGCAGTATTTT	CASHRLDSDLDTQYF
TRBV30	TRBJ1-2	TRBD1	few	TGTGCCTGGAGTGTAGGGACAGGGGAAGCTGGCTACACCTTC	CAWSVGTGEAGYTF
TRBV14	TRBJ2-1	-	-	TGTGCCAGCAGCCAAGATCTTTGGCAGCAAAAGAGCTCCTACAATGAGCAGTTCTTC	CASSQDLWQQKSSYNEQFF
TRBV28	TRBJ2-5	-	few	TGTGCCAGCAGTTTTAACCAAGAGACCCAGTACTTC	CASSFNQETQYF
TRBV18	TRBJ2-1	TRBD2	few	TGTGCCAGCTCACCCCCGGCTAGCGGGACTGAGGGTGAGCAGTTCTTC	CASSPPASGTEGEQFF
TRBV12-3/TRBV12-4	TRBJ2-1	TRBD2	few	TGTGCCAGCAGACCTAGCGGGGGAAACAATGAGCAGTTCTTC	CASRPSGGNNEQFF
TRBV6-5	TRBJ2-5	-	few	TGTGCCAGCAGTTACCGACAACCCCAAGAGACCCAGTACTTC	CASSYRQPQETQYF
TRBV7-4	TRBJ1-2	-	-	TGTGCCAGCAGTTACGGGGAGGACTATGGCTACACCTTC	CASSYGEDYGYTF
TRBV7-6	TRBJ2-5	TRBD2	once	TGTGCCAGCAGCCAGACTAGCGCGGAGACCCAGTACTTC	CASSQTSAETQYF
TRBV28	TRBJ2-1	TRBD1	few	TGTGCCAGCAGAACAGGGGGTCAGTATGAGCAGTTCTTC	CASRTGGQYEQFF
TRBV7-8	TRBJ1-2	-	-	TGTGCCAGCAGCTTAGGGGGACTTAACCCCGCTAACTATGGCTACACCTTC	CASSLGGLNPANYGYTF
TRBV7-2	TRBJ2-3	TRBD1	-	TGTGCCAGCAGCCCCCCGCGACAGGGGCCAGATACGCAGTATTTT	CASSPPRQGPDTQYF
TRBV6-6	TRBJ1-5	TRBD1	-	TGTGCCAGCAGCCCCACCAGGACAGGCGGTGGGCCCCAGCATTTT	CASSPTRTGGGPQHF
TRBV20-1	TRBJ2-2	-	-	TGCAGTGCTAAACGGGGACAGAACACCGGGGAGCTGTTTTTT	CSAKRGQNTGELFF
TRBV27	TRBJ2-5	TRBD2	few	TGTGCCAGCAGTCCCCGGGGGGTCGACCAAGAGACCCAGTACTTC	CASSPRGVDQETQYF
TRBV20-1	TRBJ1-6	-	-	TGCAGTGCTAGAGATAACGTGGGACCGCAGTCACCCCTCCACTTT	CSARDNVGPQSPLHF
TRBV12-3/TRBV12-4	TRBJ1-2	TRBD1	-	TGTGCCAGCAGTTCCAGGGGGAGAGGCTACACCTTC	CASSSRGRGYTF
TRBV2	TRBJ2-5	-	-	TGTGCCAGCGCCGCCGGGCGTGGGGAGACCCAGTACTTC	CASAAGRGETQYF
TRBV12-3/TRBV12-4	TRBJ1-4	-	-	TGTGCCAGCAGTTTTGGCAGGGCAGGGACCGGTAATGAAAAACTGTTTTTT	CASSFGRAGTGNEKLFF
TRBV7-2	TRBJ1-5	TRBD1	-	TGTGCCAGCAGCTTCGACAGGGGAATTCATCAGCCCCAGCATTTT	CASSFDRGIHQPQHF
TRBV7-2	TRBJ1-6	-	few	TGTGCCAGCAGCTTCTGGGGTCCCAATTCACCCCTCCACTTT	CASSFWGPNSPLHF
TRBV7-6	TRBJ2-3	-	-	TGTGCCAGCAGCCTAGAAGGGGGACCTAGCACAGATACGCAGTATTTT	CASSLEGGPSTDTQYF
TRBV7-9	TRBJ1-1	TRBD1	-	TGTGCCAGCAGCACGCCTTCCGACAGGGCGGAGTACACTGAAGCTTTCTTT	CASSTPSDRAEYTEAFF
TRBV19	TRBJ1-5	TRBD1	few	TGTGCCAGCACTTTCCGGGACAGGGGCAATCAGCCCCAGCATTTT	CASTFRDRGNQPQHF
TRBV12-3/TRBV12-4	TRBJ1-1	TRBD1	-	TGTGCCAGCAGTCCCAGGGGGCGGAACACTGAAGCTTTCTTT	CASSPRGRNTEAFF
TRBV7-2	TRBJ2-5	TRBD2	-	TGTGCCAGCAGCTTAGCACCCAATTACCGTGTAGCGGGCGGGGAGACCCAGTACTTC	CASSLAPNYRVAGGETQYF
TRBV12-5	TRBJ2-2	-	-	TGTGCTAGTGGTTTTGATCCAACCGGGGAGCTGTTTTTT	CASGFDPTGELFF
TRBV10-3	TRBJ2-2	-	-	TGTGCCACCCGCCCAGGGGAAACCGGGGAGCTGTTTTTT	CATRPGETGELFF